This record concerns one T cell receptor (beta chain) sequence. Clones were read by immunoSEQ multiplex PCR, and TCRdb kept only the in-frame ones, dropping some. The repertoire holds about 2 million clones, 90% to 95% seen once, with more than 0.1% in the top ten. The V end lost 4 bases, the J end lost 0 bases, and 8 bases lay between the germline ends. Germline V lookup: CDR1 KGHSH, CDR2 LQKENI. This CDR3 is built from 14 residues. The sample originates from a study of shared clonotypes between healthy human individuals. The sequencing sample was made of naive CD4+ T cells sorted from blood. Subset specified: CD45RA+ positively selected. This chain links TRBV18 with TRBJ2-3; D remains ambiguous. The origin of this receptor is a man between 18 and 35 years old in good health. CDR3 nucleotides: TGTGCCAGCTCACAGGTGGATAGCACAGATACGCAGTATTTT. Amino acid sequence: CASSQVDSTDTQYF.